This paragraph reports one T cell receptor beta chain. This clonotype showed up many times. No cognate antigen has been identified for it. No base quality information exists; no much larger clone differs at one position. The CDR3 starts with the cysteine, ends with the phenylalanine, and has 18 residues. The kept DNA is CDR3 alone, 54 bases in frame from the first base. At the junction V is shortened by 0 bases and J by 1 base; bases outside the gene matches: 8. This sample is part of a study of molecular identifiers for immune sequencing clone quantification (dated by TCRdb to the late 2010s). Context from the whole study: In a replicate experiment, RNA from around 20,000 or 100,000 naive CD8 T cells was split into five aliquots, four of which were sequenced. This methods study benchmarked molecular-identifier clustering-based TCR repertoire sequencing (MIDCIRS) and TCR RNA copy counting, using CD8 T cells to do so. The research as a whole found: Highly expanded clone sizes could be underestimated if identical TCR molecules share a barcode. The naive libraries included spiked-in Jurkat TCR RNA (roughly 11 copies' worth), and this RNA is not part of the donor repertoire. When barcode sub-clustering was not used, chimeric consensus sequences inflated TCR diversity, with chimeras reaching as high as 47%. Modeling estimated about three recovered TCR RNA copies per cell, compared with about ten by digital PCR, which implies around 30% capture efficiency. Spiked-in Jurkat TCR RNA equivalent to a single cell was reported to be detectable even among approximately 900,000 naive CD8 T cells. Clones above 20 RNA copies held over 98% of molecules in CMV-specific effector cells but under 1% in naive cells.

Naive CD8 T cell libraries were made from 20,000 to 1,000,000 sorted cells using 10%, 30% or 50% of purified RNA. Naive CD8 T cells were FACS-sorted as CD8+CD4-CCR7+CD45RA+ on a BD FACSAria II into RLT Plus buffer. To test detection sensitivity, Jurkat RNA equal to 9 to 10 TCR copies was added to samples of 20,000-1,000,000 naive CD8 T cells. Enrichment of CD8 T cells was done with RosetteSep CD8+ T Cell Enrichment Cocktail plus Ficoll-Paque, and ACK red cell lysis came afterward. Library prep was done by PCR. For sequencing, a NextSeq 500 was employed. Bulk TCR libraries were made following a previously described method, with the TCR primers given in Table S5. Purification of total RNA was performed with the Qiagen AllPrep DNA/RNA kit. Before analysis, reads from multiple sequencing runs of one library were combined. In the authors' own workflow: Reads were retained only if the reads had an exact TCR constant sequence, and the retained reads were trimmed to 150 nt and grouped according to their 12-nt molecular barcodes. Within each barcode group, reads were sub-clustered at a 15% Levenshtein threshold, and quality-weighted consensus sequences were built per RNA molecule. Non-functional sequences were filtered out, along with any lower-count sequence sitting one edit away from another sequence. Based on a fit of two negative binomial distributions, barcode sub-clusters having less than 20% of the maximum read count were discarded. In TCRdb, the public reads were trimmed at Q25 with fastp and aligned with MiXCR, with productive beta chains retained. Every distinct CDR3 protein forms one entry, paired with its most common genes and DNA. The V and J calls follow TCRdb's processing rather than the paper's. This sample lists 85,000 to 100,000 distinct CDR3 sequences; 20% to 25% were detected once. Together, the top ten hold approximately 0.94% of the sample.

Sequenced material: naive CD8+ T cells from blood, with Jurkat cell RNA spiked in. Taken with the paper, the label for cell subset or site translates to: FACS-sorted CD8+CD4-CCR7+CD45RA+ naive T cells. The chain is assembled from TRBV5-3 and TRBJ2-3, with 10 bases aligning to TRBD2. TRBV5-3 is an ORF; its function is uncertain. This receptor was identified in a human donor in good health. Some libraries in this study had Jurkat cell RNA spiked in. The encoded CDR3 is CARSLAGVAGGRTDTQYF. The bases are TGTGCCAGAAGCTTGGCGGGGGTAGCGGGAGGACGCACAGATACGCAGTATTTT.